This TCR beta chain was recorded in a study of OX40 agonist ivuxolimab in advanced cancers. The study in broad terms: The costimulatory receptor OX40 (CD134) was targeted by ivuxolimab, a fully human IgG2 agonistic monoclonal antibody. Intravenous ivuxolimab was administered to patients every 2 weeks at six dose levels: 0.01, 0.1, 0.3, 1.5, 3 and 10 mg/kg. Among the approximately 50 dose-escalation patients, around 20 had hepatocellular carcinoma, around 15 melanoma, 9 renal cell carcinoma and 9 head and neck cancer. The dose-escalation cohort was about 83% male with a mean age of about 60 years, ranging from roughly 20 to 80. Patients were allowed to have had prior anti-PD-1, anti-PD-L1 or anti-CTLA-4 therapy, and approximately 37% of the dose-escalation patients had been treated with checkpoint inhibitors. Partial responses occurred in three dose-escalation patients: two with cutaneous melanoma and one with hepatocellular carcinoma. Peripheral TCRbeta sequencing aimed to test whether ivuxolimab altered TCR sequence diversity and caused clonal T-cell expansion. The paper describes the monotherapy dose-escalation part (N of about 47 patients) of the phase I trial of ivuxolimab.

Summary of the overall study and its limitations: Low levels of normalized T-cell clonal expansion were also seen in some patients who did not respond. At doses of 0.1 to 3.0 mg/kg, clonal expansion of both CD4+ and CD8+ blood T cells was observed from baseline to week 6. After ivuxolimab, CD8+ T cells had more expanded clones than CD4+ T cells on average. In the 0.1-3.0 mg/kg groups, partial responders were among the patients with the lowest normalized peripheral clonal expansion, particularly in CD8+ T cells. The antigen specificity of the peripheral T cells that underwent clonal expansion was not determined.

Patients with a history of autoimmune disease or receiving systemic immunosuppression were excluded from the trial. Peripheral blood for TCR sequencing was drawn from every dose cohort at baseline, at cycle 4 day 1 and at cycle 7 day 1. The samples were taken from a phase I, first-in-human, multicenter, open-label dose-escalation trial of ivuxolimab. Adults with locally advanced or metastatic head and neck squamous cell, hepatocellular, melanoma or renal cell carcinoma were enrolled in the trial. Before TCR sequencing, CD4+ and CD8+ T cells were separately sorted from peripheral blood. Trimming accounts for 0 bases at V and 7 bases at J, while the number of junction bases matched to no gene is 3. The CDR3 covers 13 residues, taking in both the cysteine and the phenylalanine. Only CDR3 DNA remains: 39 bases, in frame from the first base. As encoded in the germline V gene, CDR1 is MNHEY while CDR2 is SVGAGI.

For this clone: Its antigen specificity is not known. Per-nucleotide qualities are absent, and no much larger clonotype sits a single base away.

For sequencing of the TCRbeta CDR3 region, genomic DNA was extracted from the sorted cells. The immunoSEQ Assay was used for sequencing of TCRbeta CDR3 regions. The source is immuneACCESS, and TCRdb retained only in-frame sequences with V and J called. Part of the clones is not carried over; for the studies checked, unresolved V genes explain less than half of this, and the remainder is unexplained. The sample table contains approximately 17,000 clones; only one count was recorded for around 80% of them. The top ten hold under 2.5% of the sample. The chain uses TRBV6-5 and TRBJ2-7; 7 middle bases align to TRBD1. The sample consisted of CD4+ or CD8+ T cells sorted from blood, taken in a trial of the OX40 agonist ivuxolimab. The receptor was derived from an adult with an advanced solid tumor such as melanoma, head and neck, liver or kidney cancer. The encoded CDR3 is CASSYSTGFEQYF. The DNA sequence reads TGTGCCAGCAGTTACTCGACAGGGTTTGAGCAGTACTTC.